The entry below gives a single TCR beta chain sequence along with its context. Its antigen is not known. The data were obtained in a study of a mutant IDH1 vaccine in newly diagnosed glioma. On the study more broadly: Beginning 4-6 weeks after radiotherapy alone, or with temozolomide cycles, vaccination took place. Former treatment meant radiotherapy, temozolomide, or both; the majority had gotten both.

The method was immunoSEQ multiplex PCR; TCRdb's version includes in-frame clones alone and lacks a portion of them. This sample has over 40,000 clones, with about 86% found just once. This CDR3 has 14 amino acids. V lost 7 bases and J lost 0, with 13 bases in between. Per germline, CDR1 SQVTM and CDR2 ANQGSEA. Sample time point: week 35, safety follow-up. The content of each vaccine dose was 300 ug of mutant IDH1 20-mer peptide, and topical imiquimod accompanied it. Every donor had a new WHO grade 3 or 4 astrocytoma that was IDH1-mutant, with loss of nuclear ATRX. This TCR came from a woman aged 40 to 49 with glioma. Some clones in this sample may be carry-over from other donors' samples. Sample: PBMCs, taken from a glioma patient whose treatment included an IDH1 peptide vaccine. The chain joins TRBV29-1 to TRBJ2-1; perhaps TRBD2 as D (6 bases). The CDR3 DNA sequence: TGCAGCGGGCAGGGAGGACTCTCCTACAATGAGCAGTTCTTC. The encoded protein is CSGQGGLSYNEQFF.